These T cell receptor beta chains were read from a single sample in a study of the immune and genomic landscape of osteosarcoma. The data were produced by immunoSEQ multiplex PCR, yet TCRdb's version contains in-frame clones alone and is incomplete. The sample gives fewer than 3,500 clones, about three quarters of which show up once; around a sixth is in the top ten. The sequencing input was tumor tissue from a local recurrence in the femur. These receptors were taken from a man aged 18-30 years with osteosarcoma. CDR3s leave out the opening cysteine and the closing phenylalanine or tryptophan. The order of the fields is J gene, V gene, clone size, CDR3 protein. Clone size is not always given. Where it is, it says once, few, many or a class for expanded clones.

j_gene: TRBJ2-7; v_gene: TRBV6-5; abundance: NA; CDR3aa: ASETGTGGPYEQY
j_gene: TRBJ2-3; v_gene: TRBV28; abundance: NA; CDR3aa: ASSLSGSTDTQY
j_gene: TRBJ2-6; v_gene: TRBV11-2; abundance: NA; CDR3aa: ASSLNRKDFSGANVLT
j_gene: TRBJ1-6; v_gene: TRBV7-3; abundance: few; CDR3aa: ASSTTGDSPLH
j_gene: TRBJ1-1; v_gene: TRBV6-5; abundance: NA; CDR3aa: ASTRGQGAEAF
j_gene: TRBJ2-1; v_gene: TRBV11-3; abundance: NA; CDR3aa: ASSLGTGNEQF
j_gene: TRBJ1-1; v_gene: TRBV2; abundance: NA; CDR3aa: ASSYPIGDTEAF
j_gene: TRBJ2-7; v_gene: TRBV19; abundance: NA; CDR3aa: ASSRTDSYEQY
j_gene: TRBJ1-3; v_gene: TRBV13; abundance: NA; CDR3aa: ASSLDRNTIY
j_gene: TRBJ2-2; v_gene: TRBV13; abundance: NA; CDR3aa: ASSLGGLFGRASTGELF
j_gene: TRBJ2-7; v_gene: TRBV11-2; abundance: few; CDR3aa: ASSTRTSGRYEQY
j_gene: TRBJ1-4; v_gene: TRBV9; abundance: NA; CDR3aa: ASTHLAGTRKLF
j_gene: TRBJ2-1; v_gene: TRBV5-1; abundance: NA; CDR3aa: ASSLLARGSDEQF
j_gene: TRBJ2-1; v_gene: TRBV7-3; abundance: NA; CDR3aa: ASSPDRYSNNEQF
j_gene: TRBJ1-2; v_gene: TRBV7-3; abundance: few; CDR3aa: ASPHDFGGYT
j_gene: TRBJ2-7; v_gene: TRBV27; abundance: few; CDR3aa: ASSPSAGSYEQY
j_gene: TRBJ1-2; v_gene: TRBV18; abundance: NA; CDR3aa: ASSPGTGGGYT